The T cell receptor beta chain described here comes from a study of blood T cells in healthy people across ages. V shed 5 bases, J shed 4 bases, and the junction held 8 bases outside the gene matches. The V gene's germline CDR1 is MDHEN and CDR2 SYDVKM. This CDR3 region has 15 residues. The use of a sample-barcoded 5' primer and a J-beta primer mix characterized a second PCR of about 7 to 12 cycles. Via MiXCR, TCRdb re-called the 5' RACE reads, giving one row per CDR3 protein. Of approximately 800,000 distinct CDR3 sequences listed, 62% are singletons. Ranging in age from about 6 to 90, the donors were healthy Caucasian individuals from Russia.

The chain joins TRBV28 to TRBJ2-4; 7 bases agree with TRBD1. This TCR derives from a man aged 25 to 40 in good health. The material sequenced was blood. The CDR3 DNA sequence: TGTGCCAGCAGTCCTTCAGACAGGGCGAAAAACATTCAGTACTTC. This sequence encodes CASSPSDRAKNIQYF.